The 16 T cell receptor beta chains presented below share a single source sample, sequenced in a study of cytomegalovirus exposure and HLA in healthy donors. PCR employed 60 Vbeta and 13 Jbeta primers. Clones were read by immunoSEQ multiplex PCR, and TCRdb kept only the in-frame ones, dropping some. The sample carries some 150,000 clones, 75% to 85% recorded once. The sequenced sample consisted of PBMCs. The origin of the receptors is a woman in her forties or fifties in good health and CMV-seronegative.

This clone was seen once. The chain carries TRBV19 and TRBJ1-1; D is possibly TRBD1 (5 bases). The CDR3 consists of 14 residues. Trimming stripped 5 bases from V and 4 bases from J, with 14 bases between. From germline, CDR1 is LNHDA and CDR2 SQIVND (reference sequence). As DNA, the CDR3 is TGTGCCAGTAGTCATTCGGGGGAATTCACTGAAGCTTTCTTT. Its translation: CASSHSGEFTEAFF.

This chain connects TRBV5-4 to TRBJ1-2; TRBD1 agrees at 8 bases. Unmatched junction bases numbered 9, after V lost 3 bases and J lost 2 bases. CDR1 and CDR2 (germline): SGHNT, YYREEE (reference sequence). This CDR3 has 16 residues. CDR3 in DNA: TGTGCCAGCAGCTCGGCGGAGGACAGGGAAAACTATGGCTACACCTTC. Translating it yields CASSSAEDRENYGYTF.

The gene calls are TRBV5-4 and TRBJ1-2; TRBD1 agrees at 7 bases. Germline V lookup: CDR1 SGHNT, CDR2 YYREEE (reference sequence). The CDR3 contains 16 residues. The junction had 11 bases not matched to a gene; V was cut back by 0 bases and J by 6 bases. The CDR3 DNA sequence: TGTGCCAGCAGCTTGGTCGCCCGGACAGGTGATGATGGCTACACCTTC. Translated: CASSLVARTGDDGYTF.

This clone was seen only a few times. The V gene is TRBV5-1, the J gene TRBJ2-1; 10 bases are a match to TRBD2. From germline, CDR1 is SGHRS and CDR2 YFSETQ. This CDR3 is built from 16 residues. After removal of 0 bases from V and 3 bases from J, the junction contained 3 bases not matched to a gene. CDR3 nucleotide sequence: TGCGCCAGCAGCTTGGTGTCTAGCGGGGGCTACAATGAGCAGTTCTTC. This codes for CASSLVSSGGYNEQFF.

This chain links TRBV5-6 with TRBJ2-5, with TRBD1 identical over 9 bases. This CDR3 is 15 amino acids long. The trim removed 1 base at V and 5 bases at J, leaving 6 bases unmatched. Germline assignment: CDR1 SGHDT and CDR2 YYEEEE. CDR3 DNA: TGTGCCAGCAGCTTGCCGGACAGGGGTTTGGAGACCCAGTACTTC. Protein sequence: CASSLPDRGLETQYF.

In this sample, this clone turned up once. The rearrangement joins TRBV7-9 to TRBJ2-5, with 9 bases lining up with TRBD2. The germline gives CDR1 SEHNR, CDR2 FQNEAQ (reference sequence). CDR3 length equals 12 residues. V lost 3 bases to trimming and J lost 11 bases; unmatched junction nucleotides: 4. The CDR3 coding sequence is TGTGCCAGCAGCTTTCAGCGGGGGGCGCAGTACTTC. This codes for CASSFQRGAQYF.

This clone was recorded a few times. This rearrangement joins TRBV15 to TRBJ2-5; no clear D gene. CDR1 and CDR2 from the germline V gene are LNHNV and YYDKDF (reference sequence). Trimming took 0 bases from V and 0 from J, leaving 5 bases between them. The CDR3 sequence is 14 residues long. The CDR3 DNA reads as TGTGCCACCAGCAGAGACAGAAACCAAGAGACCCAGTACTTC. It yields the protein CATSRDRNQETQYF.

This chain joins TRBV19 and TRBJ2-3, with a possible D match to TRBD2 (6 bases). In germline, CDR1 is LNHDA, CDR2 SQIVND (reference sequence). The CDR3 is 12 residues long. V lost 5 bases and J lost 11, with 14 bases in between. CDR3 loop: CASSSLAAEQYF. In DNA, the CDR3 is TGTGCCAGTAGTTCCTTAGCGGCGGAGCAGTATTTT.

This chain uses TRBV4-1 with TRBJ2-1; 7 bases align to TRBD2. J was trimmed by 9 bases and V by 4 bases; bases with no gene match: 6. The CDR3 runs 13 residues. Germline V gene sequence: CDR1 MGHRA, CDR2 YSYEKL. The CDR3 is CASSLLADAEQFF. In nucleotides, the CDR3 is TGCGCCAGCAGCCTCCTAGCGGACGCTGAGCAGTTCTTC.

This clone has just a few counts. The J gene is TRBJ2-3, the V gene TRBV4-3; tentative D call: TRBD2 (6 bases). Trimming removed 1 base from V and 5 bases from J, with 13 bases in between. The CDR3 loop spans 15 amino acids. Germline V gene sequence: CDR1 LGHNA, CDR2 YSLEER. The CDR3 reads CASSQAGTEGDTQYF. CDR3 coding DNA: TGCGCCAGCAGCCAAGCAGGGACTGAAGGAGATACGCAGTATTTT.

This clone has only one observation. The genes are TRBV6-5 and TRBJ2-5, with D perhaps matching TRBD2 (7 bases). V was clipped by 2 bases and J by 2 bases, with 12 bases between them. CDR1 and CDR2 from the germline V gene are MNHEY and SVGAGI. The CDR3 runs to 15 residues. Here the CDR3 reads CASSYGGAQQETQYF. The CDR3 DNA reads TGTGCCAGCAGTTACGGGGGGGCGCAGCAAGAGACCCAGTACTTC.

V usage is TRBV27 and J usage is TRBJ2-7, with 9 bases matching TRBD1. The CDR3 sequence is 11 residues long. The V segment lost 9 bases and the J segment 5 bases; nucleotides outside the gene matches: 2. Germline V gene lookup returns CDR1 MNHEY and CDR2 SMNVEV (reference sequence). CDR3 loop: CASGQGHEQYF. The CDR3 nucleotides read TGTGCCAGTGGACAGGGGCACGAGCAGTACTTC.

The chain is built from TRBV9 and TRBJ1-6; D is unclear. Deletions cut 0 bases from V and 9 bases from J, with 19 bases between. The germline V gene encodes CDR1 SGDLS and CDR2 YYNGEE. This CDR3 spans 17 amino acids. CDR3 sequence reads: CASSVEAAGPGSSPLHF. The CDR3 bases are TGTGCCAGCAGCGTAGAGGCCGCCGGCCCCGGGAGTTCACCCCTCCACTTT.

V and J are TRBV19 and TRBJ2-3; TRBD2 aligns across 16 bases. With V trimmed by 3 bases and J by 3 bases, 6 bases remained unmatched. The germline CDR1 and CDR2 sequences are LNHDA and SQIVND (reference sequence). The CDR3 is 18 residues long. The CDR3 region is CASSIPGLAGGNTDTQYF. CDR3 coding DNA: TGTGCCAGTAGTATTCCGGGACTAGCGGGGGGGAATACAGATACGCAGTATTTT.

J is TRBJ2-2 and V is TRBV5-1, with unresolved D. Germline-derived CDR1 and CDR2 are SGHRS and YFSETQ. V lost 0 bases, J lost 3 bases, and 9 bases lay in between. This CDR3 comprises 15 residues. For the CDR3, the DNA is TGCGCCAGCAGCTTGGATCCCTCTTACACCGGGGAGCTGTTTTTT. Its protein product is CASSLDPSYTGELFF.

The rearrangement links TRBV18 to TRBJ1-3; tentatively, D is TRBD1 (5 bases). The length of the CDR3 is 14 residues. V was shortened by 0 bases and J by 3 bases, with 6 bases between the two germline ends. Germline CDR1 KGHSH, CDR2 LQKENI. This CDR3 is CASSPPTDGNTIYF. CDR3 DNA sequence: TGTGCCAGCTCACCACCGACAGATGGAAACACCATATATTTT. The variable domain in full, with the rest retrieved from reference TRBV18 and TRBJ1-3, is NAGVMQNPRHLVRRRGQEARLRCSPMKGHSHVYWYRQLPEEGLKFMVYLQKENIIDESGMPKERFSAEFPKEGPSILRIQQVVRGDSAAYFCASSPPTDGNTIYFGEGSWLTVV.